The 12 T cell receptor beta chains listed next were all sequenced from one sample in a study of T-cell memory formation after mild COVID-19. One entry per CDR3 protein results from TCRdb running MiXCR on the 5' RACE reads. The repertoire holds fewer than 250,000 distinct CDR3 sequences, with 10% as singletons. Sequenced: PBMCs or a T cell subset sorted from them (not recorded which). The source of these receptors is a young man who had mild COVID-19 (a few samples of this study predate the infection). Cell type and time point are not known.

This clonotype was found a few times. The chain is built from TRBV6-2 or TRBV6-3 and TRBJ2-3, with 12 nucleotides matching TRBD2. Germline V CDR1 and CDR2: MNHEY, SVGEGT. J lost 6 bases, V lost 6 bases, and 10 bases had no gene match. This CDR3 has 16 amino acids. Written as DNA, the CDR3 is TGTGCCAGCAGCCGAAGACTAGCGGGGGTGGTGGATACGCAGTATTTT. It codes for CASSRRLAGVVDTQYF.

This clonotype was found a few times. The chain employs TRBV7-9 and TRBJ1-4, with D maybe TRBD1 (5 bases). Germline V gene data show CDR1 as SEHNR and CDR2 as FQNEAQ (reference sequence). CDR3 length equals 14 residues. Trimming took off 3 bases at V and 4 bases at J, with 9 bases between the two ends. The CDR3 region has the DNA TGTGCCAGCAGCTTCACCCAGGGTAATGAAAAACTGTTTTTT. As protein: CASSFTQGNEKLFF.

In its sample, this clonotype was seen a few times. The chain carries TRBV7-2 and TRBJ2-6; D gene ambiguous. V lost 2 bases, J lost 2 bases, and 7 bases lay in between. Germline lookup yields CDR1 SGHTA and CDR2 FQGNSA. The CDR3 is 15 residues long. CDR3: CASSLRWAGANVLTF. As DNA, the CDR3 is TGTGCCAGCAGCTTACGGTGGGCTGGGGCCAACGTCCTGACTTTC.

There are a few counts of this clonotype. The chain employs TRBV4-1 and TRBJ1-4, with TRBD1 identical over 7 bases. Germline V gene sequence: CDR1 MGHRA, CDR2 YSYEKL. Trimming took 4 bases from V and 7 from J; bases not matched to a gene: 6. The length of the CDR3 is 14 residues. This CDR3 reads CASSPTGQGEKLFF. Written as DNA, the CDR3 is TGCGCCAGCAGCCCGACAGGGCAAGGTGAAAAACTGTTTTTT.

CDR3 DNA: TGTGCCATCAGTGAGCTAGCAGTAACAGCAGATACGCAGTATTTT. As protein: CAISELAVTADTQYF. The V gene is TRBV10-3, the J gene TRBJ2-3; TRBD2 is a possible D gene (5 bases). V was cut by 2 bases and J by 4 bases, with 13 bases left in between. The CDR3 consists of 15 residues. Per germline, CDR1 ENHRY and CDR2 SYGVKD.

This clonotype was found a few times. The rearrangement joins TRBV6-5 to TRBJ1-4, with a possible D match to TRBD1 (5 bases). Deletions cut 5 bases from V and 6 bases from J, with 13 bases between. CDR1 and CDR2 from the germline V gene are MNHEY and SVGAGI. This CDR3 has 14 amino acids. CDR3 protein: CASSRRGVDEKLFF. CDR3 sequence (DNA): TGTGCCAGCAGTCGGAGGGGTGTTGATGAAAAACTGTTTTTT.

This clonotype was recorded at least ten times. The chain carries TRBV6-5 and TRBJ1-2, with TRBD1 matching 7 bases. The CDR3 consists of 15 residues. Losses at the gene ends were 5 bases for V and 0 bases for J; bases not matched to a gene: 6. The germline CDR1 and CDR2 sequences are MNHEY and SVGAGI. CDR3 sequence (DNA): TGTGCCAGCAGTCGGGACAGCCTAGCTAACTATGGCTACACCTTC. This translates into CASSRDSLANYGYTF.

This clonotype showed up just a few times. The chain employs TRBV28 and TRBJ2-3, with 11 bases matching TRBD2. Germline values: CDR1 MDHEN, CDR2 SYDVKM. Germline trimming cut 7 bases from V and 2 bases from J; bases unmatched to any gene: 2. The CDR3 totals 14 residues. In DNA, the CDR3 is TGTGCCAGCACTAGCGGGGGGAACACAGATACGCAGTATTTT. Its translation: CASTSGGNTDTQYF.

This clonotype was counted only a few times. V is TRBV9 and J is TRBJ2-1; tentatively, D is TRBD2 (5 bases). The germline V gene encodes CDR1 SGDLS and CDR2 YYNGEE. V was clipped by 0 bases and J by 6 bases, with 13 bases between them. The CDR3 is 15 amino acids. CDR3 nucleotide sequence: TGTGCCAGCAGCGTAGGTGGAGGTTGGAGCAATGAGCAGTTCTTC. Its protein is CASSVGGGWSNEQFF.

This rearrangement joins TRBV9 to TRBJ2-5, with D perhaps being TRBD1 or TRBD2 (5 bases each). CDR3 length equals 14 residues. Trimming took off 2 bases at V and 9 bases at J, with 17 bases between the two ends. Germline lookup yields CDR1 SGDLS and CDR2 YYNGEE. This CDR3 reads CASSVSHLGVAQYF. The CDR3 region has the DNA TGTGCCAGCAGCGTGTCCCACCTGGGGGTCGCCCAGTACTTC.

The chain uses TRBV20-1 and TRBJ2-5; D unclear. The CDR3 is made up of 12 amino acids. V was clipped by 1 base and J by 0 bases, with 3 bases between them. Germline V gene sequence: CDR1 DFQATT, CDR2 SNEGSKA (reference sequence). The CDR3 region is CSARADQETQYF. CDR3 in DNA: TGCAGTGCTAGAGCGGACCAAGAGACCCAGTACTTC.

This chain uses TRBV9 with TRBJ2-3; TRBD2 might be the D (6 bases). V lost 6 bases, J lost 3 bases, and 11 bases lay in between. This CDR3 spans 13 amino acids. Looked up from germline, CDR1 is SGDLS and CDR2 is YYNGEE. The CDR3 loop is CASNLAETDTQYF. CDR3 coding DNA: TGTGCCAGCAACTTAGCGGAAACAGATACGCAGTATTTT.